This T cell receptor beta chain was recovered during a study of Graves' ophthalmopathy and Graves' hyperthyroidism. The sequenced template was RNA, covering the TCR beta CDR3 region. Second-round multiplex PCR came after a first-round RT-PCR that employed HTBI primers. Each CDR3 protein gets one entry after TCRdb re-called the multiplex PCR reads with MiXCR. The data hold under 200,000 distinct CDR3 sequences, with approximately 38% observed a single time. This clonotype was recorded at least ten times. Germline V gives CDR1 DFQATT, CDR2 SNEGSKA (reference sequence). The CDR3 length is 15 residues. The V and J ends lost 3 bases and 2 bases respectively, with 14 bases between them.

Sequencing was performed on peripheral blood. The TCR comes from a middle-aged woman with Graves' ophthalmopathy. J is TRBJ2-4 and V is TRBV20-1; possibly TRBD2 for D (5 bases). CDR3 sequence: CSASVATVTKNIQYF. The DNA for the CDR3 is TGCAGTGCTAGTGTAGCGACCGTCACCAAAAACATTCAGTACTTC.